What follows are 20 T cell receptor beta chains derived from one specimen sequenced in a study of neurological immune-mediated disorders. TCRdb re-called the 5' RACE reads through MiXCR, storing one row per CDR3 protein. Of about 50,000 distinct CDR3 sequences in the sample, around 3.3% were seen once. Sequencing input: PBMCs. These receptors originate from a man aged 35 to 55 with multiple sclerosis.

This clonotype has a count of ten or more. The chain uses TRBV25-1 and TRBJ1-2, with a tentative D call TRBD1 (5 bases). V shed 2 bases and J shed 7 bases, with 14 bases lying between them. CDR1 MGHDK and CDR2 SYGVNS come from the germline V gene. This CDR3 spans 14 amino acids. The CDR3 here is CASSELNVGGGYTF. The CDR3 nucleotides read TGTGCCAGCAGTGAACTTAACGTCGGGGGTGGCTACACCTTC.

This clonotype was recorded many times. The V call is TRBV5-1, the J call TRBJ2-7; 7 positions agree with TRBD1. The CDR3 totals 14 residues. Germline V gives CDR1 SGHRS, CDR2 YFSETQ. After removal of 0 bases from V and 3 bases from J, the junction contained 3 bases not matched to a gene. The DNA of the CDR3 is TGCGCCAGCAGCTTGGGACAGGGAATCTACGAGCAGTACTTC. Translation: CASSLGQGIYEQYF. Full variable domain (remainder filled in from reference TRBV5-1 and TRBJ2-7): KAGVTQTPRYLIKTRGQQVTLSCSPISGHRSVSWYQQTPGQGLQFLFEYFSETQRNKGNFPGRFSGRQFSNSRSEMNVSTLELGDSALYLCASSLGQGIYEQYFGPGTRLTVT.

This clonotype occurred many times. The rearrangement links TRBV5-1 to TRBJ2-3, with D possibly TRBD1 on 5 matching bases. Trimming took off 6 bases at V and 0 bases at J, with 11 bases between the two ends. Germline CDR1 reads SGHRS; CDR2 reads YFSETQ. The CDR3 runs 14 residues. This chain's CDR3 is CASKWGWSTDTQYF. The CDR3 DNA sequence: TGCGCCAGCAAGTGGGGCTGGAGCACAGATACGCAGTATTTT.

This clonotype was found many times. The V call is TRBV25-1, the J call TRBJ1-1; no reliable D call. CDR1 is MGHDK, CDR2 SYGVNS, per germline. This CDR3 region has 14 residues. Deletions cut 6 bases from V and 1 base from J, with 12 bases between. The CDR3 here is CASRSFEGNTEAFF. The CDR3 DNA reads as TGTGCCAGCAGGAGCTTTGAGGGGAACACTGAAGCTTTCTTT.

This clonotype showed up many times. J is TRBJ2-3 and V is TRBV7-2; D ambiguous. CDR3 length equals 14 residues. Trimming left V 6 bases short and J 1 base short, with 11 bases between. From germline, CDR1 is SGHTA and CDR2 FQGNSA. The DNA of the CDR3 is TGTGCCAGCAGGCATACGCTCCGCACAGATACGCAGTATTTT. This encodes CASRHTLRTDTQYF.

This clonotype has ten or more counts. The chain carries TRBV5-1 and TRBJ2-7; tentative D call: TRBD1 (5 bases). Trimming stripped 4 bases from V and 6 bases from J, with 14 bases between. The CDR3 runs 13 residues. Per the germline V gene, CDR1 is SGHRS and CDR2 is YFSETQ. The CDR3 is CASSRVGQGEQYF. CDR3 bases: TGCGCCAGCAGCCGCGTCGGGCAGGGCGAGCAGTACTTC.

This clonotype was seen many times. The chain couples TRBV28 to TRBJ1-5, with 12 bases that match TRBD1. This CDR3 is built from 16 residues. After removal of 6 bases from V and 5 bases from J, the junction contained 8 bases not matched to a gene. Germline CDR1 reads MDHEN; CDR2 reads SYDVKM. The CDR3 coding sequence is TGTGCCAGCAGCTCGGGACAGGGGGCTACCGATCAGCCCCAGCATTTT. This translates into CASSSGQGATDQPQHF.

At least ten counts were recorded for this clonotype. The rearrangement uses TRBV5-1 and TRBJ1-3, with unresolved D. Trimming removed 4 bases at V and 4 bases at J, with 6 bases between. There are 12 residues in the CDR3. Germline V gene sequence: CDR1 SGHRS, CDR2 YFSETQ. CDR3 nucleotide sequence: TGCGCCAGCAGCCCACGGGGAAACACCATATATTTT. It translates to CASSPRGNTIYF.

This clonotype has at least ten counts. This sequence joins TRBV7-3 and TRBJ2-1, with 12 positions matching TRBD2. J was trimmed by 5 bases and V by 5 bases; bases with no gene match: 1. The CDR3 consists of 14 residues. Germline V lookup: CDR1 SGHTA, CDR2 FQGTGA. The CDR3 loop reads CASSRTSGDNEQFF. The CDR3 nucleotides are TGTGCCAGCAGCCGGACTAGCGGGGACAATGAGCAGTTCTTC.

This clonotype was counted many times. This sequence joins TRBV12-3 or TRBV12-4 and TRBJ2-3; D could derive from TRBD1 or TRBD2 (5 bases each). The length of the CDR3 is 14 residues. V dropped 3 bases and J dropped 1 base, with 8 bases sitting between them. CDR3: CASSLGVRTDTQYF. For the CDR3, the DNA is TGTGCCAGCAGTTTGGGGGTTCGCACAGATACGCAGTATTTT.

This clonotype was recorded many times. J is TRBJ2-7 and V is TRBV5-6; 7 nucleotides agree with TRBD2. The CDR3 contains 12 residues. Looked up from germline, CDR1 is SGHDT and CDR2 is YYEEEE. V trimming: 3 bases; J trimming: 9 bases; junction bases outside the gene matches: 6. The CDR3 loop is CASSSGGIGQYF. The CDR3 DNA reads as TGTGCCAGCAGCTCCGGGGGGATCGGGCAGTACTTC.

This clonotype has a count of ten or more. V is TRBV6-5 and J is TRBJ2-1; 10 bases match TRBD2. J lost 9 bases, V lost 6 bases, and 5 bases had no gene match. Germline CDR1 reads MNHEY; CDR2 reads SVGAGI. This CDR3 has 13 amino acids. For the CDR3, the DNA is TGTGCCAGCAGGGAGCGGGGGGGCCTTGAGCAGTTCTTC. Translating gives CASRERGGLEQFF.

This clonotype was seen ten or more times. Relative to the germline gene, one junction end is altered; a read error may explain this. The chain employs TRBV5-1 and TRBJ1-6, with D perhaps TRBD1 (6 bases). The length of the CDR3 is 15 residues. Germline CDR1 is SGHRS and CDR2 is YFSETQ. DNA of the CDR3: TGCGCCAGCAGCTTGGACAGGGCGGAGAATTCACCCCTCAACTTT. Its protein product is CASSLDRAENSPLNF.

This clonotype was seen at least ten times. This chain uses TRBV12-3 or TRBV12-4 with TRBJ2-5; D remains unclear. V dropped 3 bases and J dropped 13 bases, with 12 bases sitting between them. The CDR3 runs 11 residues. The CDR3 DNA sequence: TGTGCCAGCAGTTTGGGTCAAGGCCCGTACTTC. It yields the protein CASSLGQGPYF.

This clonotype was found many times. The chain links TRBV5-1 to TRBJ2-7; perhaps D is TRBD1 or TRBD2 (6 bases each). Germline lookup yields CDR1 SGHRS and CDR2 YFSETQ. Trimming removed 0 bases from V and 2 bases from J, with 18 bases in between. CDR3 length: 17 residues. The CDR3 DNA reads TGCGCCAGCAGCTTGGAAGGGGGGCCCAGCTACCCCTACGAGCAGTACTTC. Its protein is CASSLEGGPSYPYEQYF.

This clonotype was counted ten times or more. This chain joins TRBV6-5 and TRBJ2-7, with 7 bases that match TRBD1. CDR1 and CDR2 from the germline V gene are MNHEY and SVGAGI. This CDR3 contains 14 residues. V trimming: 5 bases; J trimming: 1 base; junction bases outside the gene matches: 5. The CDR3 is CASSMDRISYEQYF. For the CDR3, the DNA is TGTGCCAGCAGTATGGACAGGATATCCTACGAGCAGTACTTC.

This clonotype occurred many times. The chain has TRBV7-2 and TRBJ2-1; 7 nucleotides match TRBD2. Trimming at V came to 0 bases and at J to 7 bases, leaving 6 bases not matched to a gene. CDR3 size: 15 residues. Germline CDR1 SGHTA, CDR2 FQGNSA. CDR3 amino acids: CASSLAGRVVNEQFF. The CDR3 DNA reads as TGTGCCAGCAGCTTAGCAGGGAGGGTAGTTAATGAGCAGTTCTTC.

This clonotype came up a few times. The rearrangement links TRBV6-5 to TRBJ1-1; D remains unclear. Trimming stripped 4 bases from V and 1 base from J, with 7 bases between. Per the germline V gene, CDR1 is MNHEY and CDR2 is SVGAGI. The CDR3 spans 13 residues. The CDR3 bases are TGTGCCAGCAGTTCCCCAGCGAACACTGAAGCTTTCTTT. Amino acid sequence: CASSSPANTEAFF.

This clonotype was detected ten times or more. This sequence joins TRBV7-8 and TRBJ2-1; no reliable D call. There are 13 residues in the CDR3. V shed 5 bases and J shed 7 bases, with 12 bases lying between them. The germline gives CDR1 SGHVS, CDR2 FQNEAQ. CDR3 sequence reads: CASSTLSTNEQFF. CDR3 nucleotides: TGTGCCAGCAGCACCCTATCGACGAATGAGCAGTTCTTC.

This rearrangement joins TRBV6-4 to TRBJ2-7; TRBD2 aligns across 9 bases. Germline V gene sequence: CDR1 MRHNA, CDR2 SNTAGT. V was clipped by 4 bases and J by 3 bases; unmatched bases: 4. The CDR3 has 14 residues. CDR3 in amino acids: CASSVSSGDYEQYF. The CDR3 DNA is TGTGCCAGCAGTGTCTCTAGCGGGGACTACGAGCAGTACTTC.